This TCR beta chain appears in the sequencing data of a study of early T cells in non-severe SARS-CoV-2 infection. Study-level results: Comparison of clonotypes with VDJdb favored anti-spike CD8 responses while missing private and CD4 specificities.

This CDR3 spans 13 amino acids. Germline V gene data show CDR1 as SQVTM and CDR2 as ANQGSEA. The trim removed 3 bases at V and 2 bases at J, leaving 0 bases unmatched. TCRdb recomputed calls from the 5' RACE reads with MiXCR, one row per CDR3 protein. Among about 77,000 distinct CDR3 sequences listed, less than 20% were seen once. In this sample, this clonotype turned up a few times. Its matching antigen is unknown. The rearrangement uses TRBV29-1 and TRBJ2-7, with 11 positions matching TRBD1. This TCR derives from an adult who was a healthcare worker with PCR-confirmed SARS-CoV-2 infection or an uninfected control (not recorded which). Sequencing used whole blood. The CDR3 region is CSVEGQGAYEQYF. The CDR3 DNA reads as TGCAGCGTTGAGGGACAGGGGGCCTACGAGCAGTACTTC.